This T cell receptor beta chain was obtained from a study of multiple sclerosis patients with progressive multifocal leukoencephalopathy. Study results and limitations: Most PML patients had lower entropy, suggesting less diverse TRB repertoires. Before and during natalizumab, the clones expanded at PML already existed. Whether JC virus or general immunocompromise explains the findings remained unclear.

Measured with immunoSEQ multiplex PCR; TCRdb has only the in-frame clones, and not every one. The table lists tens of thousands of clones, 75% to 90% of them singletons, with approximately 1.5% in the top ten. Details on this clone: What it binds is not known.

Regarding time point: before natalizumab initiation. Prior interferon beta treatment was universal, and the PML patients were all female. Germline CDR1 is SGDLS and CDR2 is YYNGEE. This CDR3 region has 15 residues. V shed 3 bases and J shed 4 bases, with 15 bases lying between them. The receptor comes from a human donor with multiple sclerosis. Source material: PBMCs. The V gene is TRBV9, the J gene TRBJ2-3; D remains ambiguous. The CDR3 nucleotides are TGTGCCAGCAGCGGCAGGATCTTGAGGTCAGATACGCAGTATTTT. Residues: CASSGRILRSDTQYF.